This paragraph covers one TCR beta chain sequence. There is no known antigen for this receptor. Per-nucleotide qualities are absent, and no much larger clonotype sits a single base away. The data are from a study of T cell changes during pregnancy in multiple sclerosis (dated by TCRdb to the late 2010s). Broadly, across the study: The study looked at changes in the T cell repertoire across pregnancy in women with multiple sclerosis.

Library generation was performed with the immunoSEQ multiplex PCR assay. TCRdb took this table from immuneACCESS and kept in-frame rearrangements with V and J called. Such tables lack part of the clones; where checked against another copy, unresolved V genes explain under half of the gap, and the rest is unexplained. A total of some 13,000 clones appear in this sample, about 88% of them only once. The ten largest clones take up 14% to 15% of the sample. CDR1 and CDR2, looked up from the germline V gene (reference sequence), are SGHNT and YYREEE. Relative to germline, V is missing 6 bases and J is missing 3 bases, with 15 bases of the junction outside any gene match. Its CDR3 holds 18 amino acids, cysteine through phenylalanine. Solely the CDR3 DNA is kept, with 54 bases framed from the first base.

Recombination connected TRBV5-4 to TRBJ2-7; TRBD2 aligns with 13 central bases. This sequence originates from a female donor in good health, enrolled as a control in a pregnancy study. The material sequenced was CD8+ T cells from peripheral blood mononuclear cells, taken in the second trimester of pregnancy. The DNA is TGTGCCAGCACCCACTCCCAGGGACTAGCGGGGCCCCTCTACGAGCAGTACTTC. It codes for CASTHSQGLAGPLYEQYF.